The 30 T cell receptor beta chains presented below share a single source sample, sequenced in a study of blood T cell repertoires in COVID-19 (dated by TCRdb to 2019 to 2021). Library creation used the immunoSEQ multiplex PCR assay. The source is immuneACCESS, and TCRdb retained only in-frame sequences with V and J called. Part of the clones is not carried over; for the studies checked, unresolved V genes explain less than half of this, and the remainder is unexplained. The table for this sample lists roughly 380,000 clones; more than 70% of them were counted only once. The ten largest clones take up 0.95% to 1.1% of the sample. The sequencing input was PBMCs or T cells enriched from blood (not recorded which). Source of these receptors: a woman under 40 who had been exposed to COVID-19.

The CDR3: CASSQTDRVAEQYF. CDR3 nucleotide sequence: TGTGCCAGCAGCCAGACCGACAGGGTGGCCGAGCAGTACTTC. The chain employs TRBV9 and TRBJ2-7; 7 bases line up with TRBD1. The ends lost 4 bases at V and 6 bases at J; junction bases unmatched: 10. The CDR3 runs 14 residues. Germline-derived CDR1 and CDR2 are SGDLS and YYNGEE.

CDR3 region: CASSLMTGGTSNEKLFF. The CDR3 nucleotides read TGTGCCAGCAGCTTAATGACAGGGGGCACATCTAATGAAAAACTGTTTTTT. This chain uses TRBV11-2 with TRBJ1-4; the match to TRBD1 covers 10 bases. This CDR3 is built from 17 residues. Germline CDR1 is SGHAT and CDR2 is FQNNGV. J gave up 3 bases and V 2 bases, and 6 bases lay outside the gene matches. The variable domain in full, completed from reference TRBV11-2 and TRBJ1-4, reads EAGVAQSPRYKIIEKRQSVAFWCNPISGHATLYWYQQILGQGPKLLIQFQNNGVVDDSQLPKDRFSAERLKGVDSTLKIQPAKLEDSAVYLCASSLMTGGTSNEKLFFGSGTQLSVL.

This clone showed up just a few times. The rearrangement joins TRBV7-9 to TRBJ1-5; D is ambiguous. Trimming left V 4 bases short and J 0 bases short, with 4 bases between. The CDR3 sequence is 13 residues long. CDR1 and CDR2 from the germline V gene are SEHNR and FQNEAQ (reference sequence). The CDR3 DNA follows: TGTGCCAGCAGCTGGAGTAGCAATCAGCCCCAGCATTTT. It encodes CASSWSSNQPQHF.

V gene TRBV6-5 combines with J gene TRBJ1-5; D is unresolved. The germline V gene encodes CDR1 MNHEY and CDR2 SVGAGI. This CDR3 comprises 14 residues. V was trimmed by 4 bases and J by 0 bases, leaving 7 bases between them. CDR3 bases: TGTGCCAGCAGTTCCGCTACTAGCAATCAGCCCCAGCATTTT. Residues: CASSSATSNQPQHF.

The CDR3 DNA sequence: TGCGCCAGCAGCCAAGAGGGGCCGGGACTACGATTTGACAATGAGCAGTTCTTC. Encoded protein: CASSQEGPGLRFDNEQFF. The chain carries TRBV4-1 and TRBJ2-1; TRBD2 matches 7 bases. The CDR3 has 18 residues. The germline gives CDR1 MGHRA, CDR2 YSYEKL. V shed 0 bases and J 5 bases; nucleotides not matched to a gene: 13.

The V and J genes are TRBV9 and TRBJ2-5; 12 positions match TRBD2. The germline CDR1 and CDR2 sequences are SGDLS and YYNGEE. This CDR3 contains 18 residues. The junction had 10 bases not matched to a gene; V was cut back by 0 bases and J by 4 bases. CDR3 DNA: TGTGCCAGCAGCGTAGGCAACCTCCTAGCGGGAGGGCGAGAGACCCAGTACTTC. The encoded protein is CASSVGNLLAGGRETQYF.

This sequence joins TRBV6-5 and TRBJ1-1, with D tentatively TRBD1 (5 bases). Trimming pared 8 bases from V and 1 base from J, leaving 11 bases between. Germline V CDR1 and CDR2: MNHEY, SVGAGI. This CDR3 is built from 13 residues. The DNA of the CDR3 is TGTGCCAGCGCGGGGACGGCGAACACTGAAGCTTTCTTT. Amino acids: CASAGTANTEAFF.

This chain links TRBV13 with TRBJ1-1, with D possibly TRBD1 on 5 matching bases. Germline V gene sequence: CDR1 PRHDT, CDR2 FYEKMQ (reference sequence). V was pared by 0 bases and J by 0 bases, with 11 bases between. The CDR3 runs 16 residues. The CDR3 here is CASSLGGGAMNTEAFF. CDR3 coding DNA: TGTGCCAGCAGCTTAGGGGGAGGGGCTATGAACACTGAAGCTTTCTTT.

The chain joins TRBV5-1 to TRBJ2-1, with D perhaps matching TRBD2 (6 bases). Germline V gives CDR1 SGHRS, CDR2 YFSETQ. The CDR3 extends over 16 amino acids. V was pared by 4 bases and J by 4 bases, with 18 bases between. CDR3 region: CASSRPGGDLYNEQFF. The CDR3, as DNA: TGCGCCAGCAGCCGCCCCGGTGGGGACTTGTACAATGAGCAGTTCTTC.

V and J are TRBV29-1 and TRBJ2-3, with a weak D call TRBD1 (5 bases). Germline V gene lookup returns CDR1 SQVTM and CDR2 ANQGSEA. V shed 4 bases and J shed 0 bases, with 8 bases lying between them. The CDR3 consists of 13 residues. CDR3 bases: TGCAGCGTTGGCAGGGATAGCACAGATACGCAGTATTTT. Its protein is CSVGRDSTDTQYF.

The chain recombines TRBV18 with TRBJ1-2; 7 bases fit TRBD1. The germline gives CDR1 KGHSH, CDR2 LQKENI. This CDR3 region has 14 residues. Trimming cost V 2 bases and J 7 bases; bases outside gene matches: 7. Here the CDR3 DNA reads TGTGCCAGCTCACCAGGGGGGACAGCAACTGGCTACACCTTC. Its translation: CASSPGGTATGYTF.

The chain uses TRBV11-2 and TRBJ2-2; 8 nucleotides match TRBD1. After removal of 5 bases from V and 5 bases from J, the junction contained 4 bases not matched to a gene. CDR1 SGHAT and CDR2 FQNNGV come from the germline V gene. This CDR3 region has 14 residues. The CDR3, as DNA: TGTGCCAGCAGCCTGCAGGGGGCGACCGGGGAGCTGTTTTTT. Translated, it gives CASSLQGATGELFF. Supplemented by reference TRBV11-2 and TRBJ2-2, the full variable domain reads EAGVAQSPRYKIIEKRQSVAFWCNPISGHATLYWYQQILGQGPKLLIQFQNNGVVDDSQLPKDRFSAERLKGVDSTLKIQPAKLEDSAVYLCASSLQGATGELFFGEGSRLTVL.

The CDR3 DNA reads TGTGCCAGCAGCGCCCGGGACAGGGTATTGAATGAGCAGTTCTTC. The encoded protein is CASSARDRVLNEQFF. The V gene is TRBV2, the J gene TRBJ2-1; 9 nucleotides match TRBD1. CDR3 length: 15 amino acids. CDR1 and CDR2 from the germline V gene are SNHLY and FYNNEI. With 6 bases clipped from V and 7 bases from J, the junction kept 10 bases outside the gene matches.

The rearrangement uses TRBV5-4 and TRBJ2-3; possible D gene TRBD1, 6 bases. Trimming left V 4 bases short and J 0 bases short, with 12 bases between. CDR1 SGHNT and CDR2 YYREEE come from the germline V gene (reference sequence). There are 15 residues in the CDR3. The CDR3 spells CASSIRTASTDTQYF. Here the CDR3 DNA reads TGTGCCAGCAGCATCAGGACAGCTAGCACAGATACGCAGTATTTT.

The genes are TRBV6-9 and TRBJ2-7, with 9 bases fitting TRBD1. CDR1 is MNHGY, CDR2 SVAAGI, per germline. The CDR3 spans 17 residues. The V segment lost 4 bases and the J segment 3 bases; nucleotides outside the gene matches: 13. CDR3 region: CASSSPPQDRGIYEQYF. CDR3 sequence (DNA): TGTGCCAGCAGTTCTCCCCCGCAGGACAGGGGAATCTACGAGCAGTACTTC.

The chain has TRBV28 and TRBJ1-5, with D perhaps matching TRBD1 (5 bases). The length of the CDR3 is 14 residues. With 6 bases removed from V and 3 bases from J, the gap between germline ends came to 12 bases. CDR1 and CDR2 (germline): MDHEN, SYDVKM. CDR3 sequence: CASSTQGINQPQHF. The DNA for the CDR3 is TGTGCCAGCAGCACCCAGGGTATCAATCAGCCCCAGCATTTT.

CDR3 amino acids: CASSPQTGFLPALHF. Written as DNA, the CDR3 is TGTGCCAGCAGCCCACAGACAGGTTTCCTACCTGCCCTCCACTTT. The chain couples TRBV3-1 (or the pseudogene TRBV3-2) to TRBJ1-6; tentative D call: TRBD1 (6 bases). V lost 4 bases to trimming and J lost 14 bases, with 21 bases between them. Germline-derived CDR1 and CDR2 are LGHDT and YNNKEL (reference sequence). The CDR3 covers 15 residues.

V gene TRBV27 combines with J gene TRBJ1-5, with a tentative D call TRBD1 (5 bases). The CDR3 runs 13 residues. In germline, CDR1 is MNHEY, CDR2 SMNVEV (reference sequence). The CDR3 is CATNGGWNQPQHF. CDR3 DNA sequence: TGTGCTACCAACGGGGGGTGGAATCAGCCCCAGCATTTT.

The chain combines TRBV6-1 with TRBJ2-7; TRBD2 is a possible D gene (6 bases). Deletions cut 0 bases from V and 1 base from J, with 10 bases between. From germline, CDR1 is MNHNS and CDR2 SASEGT. This CDR3 is built from 15 residues. The CDR3 DNA reads as TGTGCCAGCAGTGAAGCCGCGGGATCTTCCTACGAGCAGTACTTC. This translates into CASSEAAGSSYEQYF.

This clone was recorded a few times. The V gene is TRBV5-4, the J gene TRBJ2-1; D perhaps matches TRBD2 (6 bases). Trimming took off 1 base at V and 2 bases at J, with 7 bases between the two ends. Germline-derived CDR1 and CDR2 are SGHNT and YYREEE (reference sequence). The CDR3 is 14 residues long. CDR3 region: CASSLPSAYNEQFF. The CDR3 DNA reads TGTGCCAGCAGCTTGCCTAGCGCCTACAATGAGCAGTTCTTC.

This chain connects TRBV9 to TRBJ1-6; 7 positions agree with TRBD1. The V gene's germline CDR1 is SGDLS and CDR2 YYNGEE. The CDR3 length is 15 residues. V trimming: 0 bases; J trimming: 7 bases; junction bases outside the gene matches: 4. The CDR3 DNA is TGTGCCAGCAGCGTAGAGACAGGGAGGAATTCACCCCTCCACTTT. Protein sequence: CASSVETGRNSPLHF.

About this clone itself: In the same sample, other DNA sequences code for this CDR3. The CDR3 DNA reads TGTGCCAGCAGCTTATCAGGGGGCTCCTACAATGAGCAGTTCTTC. Translated, it gives CASSLSGGSYNEQFF. V gene TRBV7-3 combines with J gene TRBJ2-1, with 7 positions matching TRBD1. CDR3 length: 15 amino acids. The germline gives CDR1 SGHTA, CDR2 FQGTGA. V was clipped by 2 bases and J by 0 bases; unmatched bases: 1.

In nucleotides, the CDR3 is TGTGCCAGCAGCTTAACTAGCCCAGAGACCCAGTACTTC. Its protein is CASSLTSPETQYF. This sequence joins TRBV7-2 and TRBJ2-5, with D possibly matching TRBD2 (6 bases). Per germline, CDR1 SGHTA and CDR2 FQGNSA. Trimming took 2 bases from V and 4 from J, leaving 8 bases between them. The CDR3 sequence is 13 residues long.

The chain uses TRBV28 and TRBJ2-7; D is uncertain. CDR3 length: 14 amino acids. Germline assignment: CDR1 MDHEN and CDR2 SYDVKM. The ends were cut back, 6 bases at V and 0 bases at J, with 12 bases in the middle. The CDR3 DNA is TGTGCCAGCAGGGCGAGGATGGTCTCCTACGAGCAGTACTTC. It specifies CASRARMVSYEQYF.

The rearrangement joins TRBV9 to TRBJ1-2; 7 nucleotides agree with TRBD1. This CDR3 has 15 residues. J was trimmed by 3 bases and V by 2 bases; bases with no gene match: 7. From germline, CDR1 is SGDLS and CDR2 YYNGEE. The CDR3 bases are TGTGCCAGCAGCGTCATTTCGGGGACAGACTATGGCTACACCTTC. Its protein product is CASSVISGTDYGYTF.

This clone turned up a few times. The CDR3 spells CASSPLRDRGPEAFF. DNA of the CDR3: TGTGCCAGCAGCCCCCTGAGGGACAGGGGACCTGAAGCTTTCTTT. The chain employs TRBV11-2 and TRBJ1-1; 10 bases are a match to TRBD1. Germline lookup yields CDR1 SGHAT and CDR2 FQNNGV. V dropped 5 bases and J dropped 6; count of bases not matched to a gene: 9. The CDR3 covers 15 residues.

CDR3 coding DNA: TGTGCCAGCTCACCAGTGGCGGGACAGGGGATGGATGGCTACACCTTC. Its protein product is CASSPVAGQGMDGYTF. This chain uses TRBV18 with TRBJ1-2; 10 bases are a match to TRBD1. With 2 bases clipped from V and 6 bases from J, the junction kept 9 bases outside the gene matches. This CDR3 region has 16 residues. Germline CDR1 reads KGHSH; CDR2 reads LQKENI.

The sample holds one count of this clone. The rearrangement uses TRBV18 and TRBJ1-2, with TRBD1 identical over 9 bases. Germline values: CDR1 KGHSH, CDR2 LQKENI. CDR3 length: 15 amino acids. J lost 7 bases, V lost 2 bases, and 8 bases had no gene match. The CDR3 protein is CASSPVTRDRAGYTF. CDR3 in DNA: TGTGCCAGCTCACCAGTTACCCGGGACAGGGCTGGCTACACCTTC.

The chain has TRBV19 and TRBJ2-5; weak D call: TRBD1 (6 bases). V was shortened by 3 bases and J by 6 bases, with 14 bases between the two germline ends. Germline V gives CDR1 LNHDA, CDR2 SQIVND (reference sequence). This CDR3 contains 14 residues. The CDR3: CASSILRDKQTQYF. The CDR3 coding sequence is TGTGCCAGTAGTATCCTCAGGGACAAACAGACCCAGTACTTC.

The chain is built from TRBV27 and TRBJ2-2, with D perhaps TRBD2 (5 bases). CDR1 is MNHEY and CDR2 is SMNVEV in the germline V gene (reference sequence). Trimming removed 3 bases at V and 1 base at J, with 6 bases between. This CDR3 spans 14 amino acids. For the CDR3, the DNA is TGTGCCAGCAGTTTCACTAGGAACACCGGGGAGCTGTTTTTT. This encodes CASSFTRNTGELFF.